This T cell receptor (beta chain) was sequenced during a study of CD8 T cells in ankylosing spondylitis. Study-wide points: The study looked at matched synovial fluid samples from ankylosing spondylitis patients. Disease-linked clones were reported to be significantly enriched there. In reactive arthritis synovial fluid and blood, some motif variants had been reported before. Among TCR beta sequences, a motif of several highly homologous variants appeared characteristic of ankylosing spondylitis blood.

The length of the CDR3 is 14 residues. CDR1 is LGHDT, CDR2 YNNKEL, per germline (reference sequence). Trimming cost V 1 base and J 3 bases, with 9 bases left between them. This clonotype was observed at least ten times. The antigen remains undetermined. Construction of TCR beta libraries was performed using quantitative 5'-RACE with molecular barcodes. One entry per CDR3 protein results from TCRdb running MiXCR on the 5' RACE reads. The table has about 210,000 distinct CDR3 sequences, about 7% seen once. This chain connects TRBV3-1 to TRBJ2-5; D gene uncertain. The sequenced sample consisted of blood, either unsorted or a sorted T cell fraction (not recorded which). This sequence was found in a male donor with ankylosing spondylitis. The chain's CDR3 is CASSQVGYKETQYF. The CDR3 nucleotides read TGTGCCAGCAGCCAAGTAGGGTACAAAGAGACCCAGTACTTC.